This T cell receptor beta chain was observed in a study of OX40 agonist ivuxolimab in advanced cancers. At the level of the study: Under the entry rules, prior anti-PD-1, anti-PD-L1 or anti-CTLA-4 therapy was allowed, and around 40% had some.

The germline V gene encodes CDR1 SGHTA and CDR2 FQGNSA. The CDR3 is 14 amino acids. V was trimmed by 3 bases and J by 5 bases, leaving 13 bases between them. A note on this clone: Its antigen is unidentified.

This table comes from immunoSEQ multiplex PCR, and its TCRdb copy is limited to in-frame clones, with some not included. In the table there are about 64,000 clones, 85% of which are singletons. At baseline, cycle 4 day 1, and cycle 7 day 1, blood was sampled. Broader study findings: CD8+ T cells averaged more expanded clones than CD4+. The CD4+ and CD8+ T cells in the blood had expanded clonally by week 6 at 0.1 to 3.0 mg/kg.

The sequences come from CD4+ or CD8+ T cells sorted from blood, collected in a trial of the OX40 agonist ivuxolimab. The chain is built from TRBV7-2 and TRBJ2-5, with D possibly being TRBD1 (6 bases). This receptor was obtained from an adult with an advanced solid tumor such as melanoma, head and neck, liver or kidney cancer. CDR3 nucleotide sequence: TGTGCCAGCAGCTTCCTGACAGGTTCGGAGACCCAGTACTTC. Amino acid sequence: CASSFLTGSETQYF. Full variable domain (outside the CDR3, taken from reference TRBV7-2 and TRBJ2-5): GAGVSQSPSNKVTEKGKDVELRCDPISGHTALYWYRQSLGQGLEFLIYFQGNSAPDKSGLPSDRFSAERTGGSVSTLTIQRTQQEDSAVYLCASSFLTGSETQYFGPGTRLLVL.